This is a list of T cell receptor beta chains from one sample in a study of CD4 T cells in relation to SARS-CoV-2 and coronaviruses. Their target antigens are unknown. The method was immunoSEQ multiplex PCR; TCRdb's version includes in-frame clones alone and lacks a portion of them. The data show 18,000 or so clones, around 73% seen once. Sequenced input: CD4+ T cells from PBMCs, cultured in vitro. The receptors were gathered from a human donor in good health. The CDR3 runs from the conserved cysteine through the conserved F or W. The order of the fields is J gene, clone size, V gene, D gene, CDR3 protein, CDR3 DNA. A D gene is named only where the DNA matches it firmly. Some rows mark clone size as missing; the rest say once, few, many or name a class of expanded clone.

>TRBJ1-5|NA|TRBV6-6|NA
CASVRGPGQPQHF
TGTGCCAGCGTCCGGGGGCCAGGACAGCCCCAGCATTTT
>TRBJ2-2|NA|TRBV4-2|NA
CASSPGVGTGELFF
TGTGCCAGCAGCCCGGGAGTGGGTACCGGGGAGCTGTTTTTT
>TRBJ2-7|NA|TRBV24-1|TRBD2
CATSEGLAGSYEQYF
TGTGCCACCAGTGAGGGACTAGCGGGATCCTACGAGCAGTACTTC
>TRBJ2-1|NA|TRBV20-1|NA
CSYLIGNEQFF
TGCAGTTATTTGATTGGGAATGAGCAGTTCTTC
>TRBJ2-3|NA|TRBV5-1|NA
CASSHTDTQYF
TGCGCCAGCAGCCACACAGATACGCAGTATTTT
>TRBJ2-5|NA|TRBV28|TRBD1
CASSLRQGRETQYF
TGTGCCAGCAGTCTGAGACAGGGCCGGGAGACCCAGTACTTC
>TRBJ2-1|NA|TRBV3-1/TRBV3-2|TRBD2
CASSQGLAITYNEQFF
TGTGCCAGCAGCCAAGGACTAGCGATAACCTACAATGAGCAGTTCTTC
>TRBJ1-6|NA|TRBV30|NA
CAWSVRGTSSYNSPLHF
TGTGCCTGGAGTGTACGGGGCACCAGCTCCTATAATTCACCCCTCCACTTT
>TRBJ2-7|NA|TRBV4-1|TRBD1
CASSLTGFYEQYF
TGCGCCAGCAGCTTGACAGGGTTCTACGAGCAGTACTTC
>TRBJ1-4|NA|TRBV3-1/TRBV3-2|TRBD1
CASSVGGREKLFF
TGTGCCAGCAGCGTAGGGGGCAGGGAAAAACTGTTTTTT
>TRBJ1-1|once|TRBV7-3|TRBD1
CASSPLGTGTEAFF
TGTGCCAGCAGCCCGCTAGGGACAGGGACTGAAGCTTTCTTT
>TRBJ1-2|NA|TRBV3-1/TRBV3-2|NA
CASSQGPGSSNYGYTF
TGTGCCAGCAGCCAAGGGCCCGGCAGTTCTAACTATGGCTACACCTTC
>TRBJ1-5|once|TRBV18|NA
CASSLNQGSNQPQHF
TGTGCCAGCTCCCTGAATCAGGGAAGCAATCAGCCCCAGCATTTT
>TRBJ2-1|NA|TRBV7-3|NA
CASSETDDHNEQFF
TGTGCCAGCAGCGAAACGGACGACCACAATGAGCAGTTCTTC
>TRBJ2-1|NA|TRBV6-7|TRBD2
CASSYSGTSGRVNWNEQFF
TGTGCCAGCAGTTACTCGGGGACTAGCGGGAGGGTTAATTGGAATGAGCAGTTCTTC
>TRBJ1-2|NA|TRBV14|NA
CASSSRGPNYGYTF
TGTGCCAGCAGCTCTCGGGGGCCTAACTATGGCTACACCTTC
>TRBJ2-3|NA|TRBV27|TRBD1
CASNRGQPYTDTQYF
TGTGCCAGCAACAGGGGCCAACCTTACACAGATACGCAGTATTTT
>TRBJ1-4|NA|TRBV30|TRBD1
CAWSLAGQGGEKLFF
TGTGCCTGGAGTCTCGCCGGACAGGGGGGGGAAAAACTGTTTTTT
>TRBJ2-5|NA|TRBV30|TRBD2
CAWSTGGRGETQYF
TGTGCCTGGAGTACGGGGGGGCGGGGCGAGACCCAGTACTTC
>TRBJ2-5|NA|TRBV6-1|NA
CASSEEVEGGRETQYF
TGTGCCAGCAGTGAAGAGGTGGAGGGCGGAAGGGAGACCCAGTACTTC
>TRBJ2-2|NA|TRBV20-1|TRBD1
CSASTRTNQGARTGELFF
TGCAGTGCTAGTACCCGAACAAATCAGGGGGCGCGGACCGGGGAGCTGTTTTTT
>TRBJ2-6|NA|TRBV11-3|TRBD1
CASSTGTGSSGANVLTF
TGTGCCAGCAGCACCGGGACAGGGTCCTCTGGGGCCAACGTCCTGACTTTC
>TRBJ1-1|once|TRBV5-1|NA
CASSLQGGDNTEAFF
TGCGCCAGCAGCCTCCAGGGAGGGGATAACACTGAAGCTTTCTTT
>TRBJ2-2|NA|TRBV5-1|TRBD1
CASSVTGGNTGELFF
TGCGCCAGCAGCGTTACAGGGGGAAACACCGGGGAGCTGTTTTTT
>TRBJ2-7|few|TRBV4-1|NA
CASSQVAGEQYF
TGCGCCAGCAGCCAGGTGGCGGGTGAGCAGTACTTC
>TRBJ2-7|NA|TRBV27|NA
CASSLRTAPSYEQYF
TGTGCCAGCAGTTTGCGAACCGCTCCTTCCTACGAGCAGTACTTC
>TRBJ1-1|NA|TRBV18|NA
CASSPQAGKTPEAFF
TGTGCCAGCTCACCCCAAGCCGGGAAAACACCTGAAGCTTTCTTT
>TRBJ2-2|NA|TRBV5-1|NA
CASSLEGFDTGELFF
TGCGCCAGCAGCTTGGAGGGGTTCGACACCGGGGAGCTGTTTTTT
>TRBJ1-2|NA|TRBV7-2|NA
CASSLLTGGLGYTF
TGTGCCAGCAGCTTACTGACGGGGGGGCTCGGCTACACCTTC
>TRBJ2-3|few|TRBV10-1|TRBD2
CASTSGRSETDTQYF
TGCGCCAGCACTAGCGGGAGGTCAGAGACAGATACGCAGTATTTT
>TRBJ2-4|NA|TRBV5-1|NA
CASSGTGTTKNIQYF
TGCGCCAGCAGCGGAACCGGGACGACCAAAAACATTCAGTACTTC
>TRBJ2-3|NA|TRBV12-5|NA
CASGSPWGRGTDTQYF
TGTGCTAGTGGTTCCCCGTGGGGGCGAGGCACAGATACGCAGTATTTT
>TRBJ2-7|NA|TRBV18|NA
CASAPSQDSSYEQYF
TGTGCCAGCGCACCCAGCCAGGACAGCTCCTACGAGCAGTACTTC
>TRBJ1-4|few|TRBV5-1|TRBD1
CASGTGRTNEKLFF
TGCGCCAGCGGGACAGGGAGAACTAATGAAAAACTGTTTTTT
>TRBJ2-7|NA|TRBV4-1|NA
CASSQFSSTAEQYF
TGCGCCAGCAGCCAATTTTCAAGTACGGCAGAGCAGTACTTC
>TRBJ2-3|NA|TRBV3-1/TRBV3-2|NA
CASSQGGTDTQYF
TGTGCCAGCAGCCAGGGTGGGACAGATACGCAGTATTTT
>TRBJ2-7|NA|TRBV18|NA
CASSPPAWPYEQYF
TGTGCCAGCTCACCACCGGCGTGGCCCTACGAGCAGTACTTC
>TRBJ1-2|few|TRBV29-1|TRBD1
CSVEGTGRGGYTF
TGCAGCGTTGAAGGGACAGGGAGGGGCGGCTACACCTTC
>TRBJ1-6|few|TRBV30|NA
CALTGQSNNSPLHF
TGTGCCTTGACCGGACAGAGCAATAATTCACCCCTCCACTTT
>TRBJ2-3|NA|TRBV24-1|NA
CATSDPLDPREDTQYF
TGTGCCACCAGTGACCCGTTAGACCCCAGGGAAGATACGCAGTATTTT
>TRBJ1-6|NA|TRBV30|TRBD1
CAWSAGTGPHNSPLHF
TGTGCCTGGAGTGCCGGGACAGGGCCCCATAATTCACCCCTCCACTTT
>TRBJ1-4|NA|TRBV24-1|NA
CATTSETSTNEKLFF
TGTGCCACCACCTCAGAAACCTCAACTAATGAAAAACTGTTTTTT
>TRBJ2-3|NA|TRBV12-3/TRBV12-4|NA
CASSRQQANTQYF
TGTGCCAGCAGCCGTCAACAGGCCAATACGCAGTATTTT
>TRBJ1-2|once|TRBV19|TRBD1
CASSILRRTGEVVTHGYTF
TGTGCCAGTAGTATACTTCGTCGGACAGGGGAAGTGGTGACGCATGGCTACACCTTC
>TRBJ2-7|few|TRBV27|NA
CASSFRGTYEQYF
TGTGCCAGCAGTTTTAGGGGAACCTACGAGCAGTACTTC
>TRBJ2-1|few|TRBV19|NA
CASSIVVGNEQFF
TGTGCCAGTAGTATAGTGGTTGGGAATGAGCAGTTCTTC
>TRBJ2-7|few|TRBV5-4|NA
CASSGELTGNEQYF
TGTGCCAGCAGCGGGGAGCTGACGGGGAACGAGCAGTACTTC
>TRBJ1-5|NA|TRBV18|NA
CASSRVGRPGGQPQHF
TGTGCCAGCTCAAGGGTAGGAAGGCCCGGAGGTCAGCCCCAGCATTTT
>TRBJ2-7|NA|TRBV6-1|TRBD1
CASSEAGGASYEQYF
TGTGCCAGCAGTGAAGCAGGGGGCGCGTCCTACGAGCAGTACTTC
>TRBJ2-5|NA|TRBV27|TRBD1
CASSPRDRQETQYF
TGTGCCAGCAGTCCCCGGGACAGACAAGAGACCCAGTACTTC
>TRBJ2-7|NA|TRBV2|TRBD1
CAIKTGQGYEQYF
TGTGCCATTAAAACGGGACAGGGCTACGAGCAGTACTTC
>TRBJ1-2|NA|TRBV20-1|NA
CSARGIGGYTF
TGCAGTGCTAGAGGGATAGGCGGCTACACCTTC
>TRBJ1-2|NA|TRBV12-5|NA
CASGTQTNYGYTF
TGTGCTAGTGGGACGCAGACTAACTATGGCTACACCTTC
>TRBJ2-2|NA|TRBV6-4|NA
CASSDSQDTGELFF
TGTGCCAGCAGTGACTCACAGGACACCGGGGAGCTGTTTTTT
>TRBJ2-6|once|TRBV27|NA
CASSFGGSGANVLTF
TGTGCCAGCAGTTTTGGAGGGTCTGGGGCCAACGTCCTGACTTTC